Below are 16 T cell receptor beta chains sequenced from a single sample in a study of graft-versus-host responses after intestinal transplantation. The table came from immunoSEQ multiplex PCR; TCRdb's copy has only in-frame clones and leaves some out. The sample consists of 11,000 to 15,000 clones, around a third of them appearing once. The culture paired about 200,000 irradiated violet-dye-labeled stimulators with about 200,000 CFSE-labeled responders. The sequencing here drew on alloreactive CD8+ T cells from a mixed lymphocyte reaction culture, taken before intestinal transplant. This sample's subset: CFSE-low proliferating T cells sorted from roughly 6-day pre-transplant mixed lymphocyte reaction (GvH or HvG direction). These receptor sequences come from a human patient who received an intestinal transplant.

This clone was counted a few times. V is TRBV27 and J is TRBJ1-4; tentative D call: TRBD1 (5 bases). The V and J ends lost 5 bases and 0 bases respectively, with 10 bases between them. This CDR3 region has 15 residues. Germline loops: CDR1 MNHEY, CDR2 SMNVEV (reference sequence). CDR3 coding DNA: TGTGCCAGCAGTCCCAGACAGCCAACTAATGAAAAACTGTTTTTT. The encoded protein is CASSPRQPTNEKLFF.

The V gene is TRBV19, the J gene TRBJ2-2; 13 bases match TRBD2. Germline V gene sequence: CDR1 LNHDA, CDR2 SQIVND (reference sequence). V shed 7 bases, J shed 2 bases, and the junction held 4 bases outside the gene matches. The CDR3 sequence is 16 residues long. CDR3 sequence (DNA): TGTGCCAGTACCGGGACTAGCGGGGCTAACACCGGGGAGCTGTTTTTT. Protein product: CASTGTSGANTGELFF.

This chain uses TRBV6-5 with TRBJ2-1; 14 nucleotides line up with TRBD2. Losses at the gene ends were 10 bases for V and 8 bases for J; bases not matched to a gene: 7. CDR3 length equals 14 residues. Germline CDR1 is MNHEY and CDR2 is SVGAGI. CDR3 protein: CATRTSGGFDEQFF. Here the CDR3 DNA reads TGTGCCACCCGGACTAGCGGGGGGTTCGATGAGCAGTTCTTC.

The chain employs TRBV27 and TRBJ2-7; 9 nucleotides match TRBD1. With 4 bases clipped from V and 6 bases from J, the junction kept 7 bases outside the gene matches. Germline V gene lookup returns CDR1 MNHEY and CDR2 SMNVEV (reference sequence). This CDR3 region has 14 residues. The CDR3 nucleotides are TGTGCCAGCAGTTACGCGGGACAGGGCTTCGAGCAGTACTTC. Its protein product is CASSYAGQGFEQYF.

In this sample, this clone turned up a few times. The CDR3 nucleotides read TGCGCCAGCAGTCTTGGGGTAGCGGAAGCTTTCTTT. Protein: CASSLGVAEAFF. The rearrangement links TRBV10-2 to TRBJ1-1; D call uncertain. CDR1 is WSHSY, CDR2 SAAADI, per germline. V lost 5 bases to trimming and J lost 8 bases, with 12 bases between them. This CDR3 is built from 12 residues.

The chain is built from TRBV11-2 and TRBJ1-2, with TRBD1 matching over 9 bases. The CDR3 has 17 amino acids. From germline, CDR1 is SGHAT and CDR2 FQNNGV. The V and J ends lost 5 bases and 3 bases, in that order; junction bases with no gene match: 13. CDR3 residues: CASSPTGGATRDYGYTF. In DNA form, the CDR3 reads TGTGCCAGCAGCCCAACAGGGGGCGCAACTCGAGACTATGGCTACACCTTC.

This clone was counted between two and nine times. The gene calls are TRBV28 and TRBJ1-2; D uncertain. The germline V and J ends were trimmed by 6 bases and 8 bases, with 16 bases remaining between them. CDR1 and CDR2 from the germline V gene are MDHEN and SYDVKM. This CDR3 contains 13 residues. For the CDR3, the DNA is TGTGCCAGCAGAGCCGCGTTCGGGTACGGCTACACCTTC. Its translation: CASRAAFGYGYTF.

The rearrangement links TRBV7-9 to TRBJ2-7, with TRBD2 identical over 7 bases. The CDR3 spans 15 residues. V was pared by 1 base and J by 0 bases, with 3 bases of the junction left unmatched. CDR1 is SEHNR, CDR2 FQNEAQ, per germline (reference sequence). In DNA, the CDR3 is TGTGCCAGCAGCTTAGATGGGGACTACTCCTACGAGCAGTACTTC. Protein sequence: CASSLDGDYSYEQYF.

On this clone itself: Additional DNA sequences in this sample encode the identical CDR3. V is TRBV30 and J is TRBJ1-1; D unresolved. CDR1 GTSNPN and CDR2 SVGIG come from the germline V gene (reference sequence). This CDR3 comprises 12 residues. Trimming pared 4 bases from V and 4 bases from J, leaving 10 bases between. The CDR3 nucleotides read TGTGCCTGGAACCGAGGTGGCACTGAAGCTTTCTTT. Its translation: CAWNRGGTEAFF.

The DNA for the CDR3 is TGTGCCTGGAGTATCATGGACTCCGGGGAGCTGTTTTTT. It specifies CAWSIMDSGELFF. The chain couples TRBV30 to TRBJ2-2; tentative D call: TRBD2 (5 bases). The germline V gene encodes CDR1 GTSNPN and CDR2 SVGIG (reference sequence). The length of the CDR3 is 13 residues. V was cut by 2 bases and J by 6 bases, with 10 bases left in between.

This clone has a handful of counts. The V gene is TRBV30, the J gene TRBJ2-3, with TRBD2 identical over 8 bases. V was clipped by 2 bases and J by 6 bases; unmatched bases: 7. CDR3 length equals 14 residues. In germline, CDR1 is GTSNPN, CDR2 SVGIG (reference sequence). CDR3 bases: TGTGCCTGGAGTTGGTTAGCGGGGCGGGATACGCAGTATTTT. Translation: CAWSWLAGRDTQYF.

This chain links TRBV7-2 with TRBJ2-5, with 8 positions matching TRBD2. This CDR3 has 16 residues. The ends lost 1 base at V and 5 bases at J; junction bases unmatched: 9. Germline V gene lookup returns CDR1 SGHTA and CDR2 FQGNSA. The CDR3 nucleotides read TGTGCCAGCAGCTTAGTGTTGCGGGGGGCCCGGGAGACCCAGTACTTC. Translated, it gives CASSLVLRGARETQYF. Full variable domain (missing parts from reference TRBV7-2 and TRBJ2-5): GAGVSQSPSNKVTEKGKDVELRCDPISGHTALYWYRQSLGQGLEFLIYFQGNSAPDKSGLPSDRFSAERTGGSVSTLTIQRTQQEDSAVYLCASSLVLRGARETQYFGPGTRLLVL.

The chain uses TRBV27 and TRBJ1-5; 12 bases are a match to TRBD1. Germline V gene lookup returns CDR1 MNHEY and CDR2 SMNVEV (reference sequence). The CDR3 consists of 16 residues. Trimming at V came to 7 bases and at J to 2 bases, leaving 6 bases not matched to a gene. CDR3 bases: TGTGCCAGCAAAACCGGGACAGGGGGCGGCAATCAGCCCCAGCATTTT. It encodes CASKTGTGGGNQPQHF.

The chain uses TRBV5-6 and TRBJ2-7; the D gene is possibly TRBD2 (5 bases). V lost 2 bases and J 5 bases, leaving 8 bases between the germline ends. This CDR3 spans 12 amino acids. The germline gives CDR1 SGHDT, CDR2 YYEEEE. CDR3 in DNA: TGTGCCAGCAGCTTAGCGGCCAACGAGCAGTACTTC. This encodes CASSLAANEQYF.

The chain combines TRBV30 with TRBJ2-2; the D is unclear. Trimming shortened V by 2 bases and J by 7 bases, and 11 bases separated the two germline ends. CDR3 length: 13 residues. CDR1 and CDR2 (germline): GTSNPN, SVGIG (reference sequence). CDR3 DNA sequence: TGTGCCTGGAGTCCCCTGAGTCTCGGGGAGCTGTTTTTT. This encodes CAWSPLSLGELFF.

The chain combines TRBV4-3 with TRBJ2-7, with a possible D match to TRBD2 (5 bases). Germline-derived CDR1 and CDR2 are LGHNA and YSLEER. The CDR3 sequence is 15 residues long. The ends were cut back, 0 bases at V and 4 bases at J, with 13 bases in the middle. In DNA form, the CDR3 reads TGCGCCAGCAGCCAAGATAGAGTAGGCGGGTACGAGCAGTACTTC. This gives the protein CASSQDRVGGYEQYF.